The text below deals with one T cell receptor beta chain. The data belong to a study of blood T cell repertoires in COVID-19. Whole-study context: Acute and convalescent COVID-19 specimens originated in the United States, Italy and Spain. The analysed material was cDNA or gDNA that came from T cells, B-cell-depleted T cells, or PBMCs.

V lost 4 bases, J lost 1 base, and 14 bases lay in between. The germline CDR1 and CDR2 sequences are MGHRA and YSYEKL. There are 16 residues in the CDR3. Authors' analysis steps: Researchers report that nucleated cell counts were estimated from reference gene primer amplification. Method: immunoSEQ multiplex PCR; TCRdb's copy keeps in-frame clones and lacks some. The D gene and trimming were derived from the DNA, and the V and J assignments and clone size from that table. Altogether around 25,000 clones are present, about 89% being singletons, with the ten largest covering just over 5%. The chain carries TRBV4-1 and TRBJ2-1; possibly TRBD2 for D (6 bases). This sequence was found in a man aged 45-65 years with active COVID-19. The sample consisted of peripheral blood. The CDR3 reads CASSPPGRRSYNEQFF. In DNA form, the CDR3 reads TGCGCCAGCAGCCCTCCAGGGAGGCGGTCCTACAATGAGCAGTTCTTC.